This is a list of T cell receptor beta chains from one sample in a study of shared clonotypes between healthy human individuals. Repertoires were generated with immunoSEQ multiplex PCR, while TCRdb's copy carries only in-frame clones and drops some. The sample comprises around 700,000 clones, about three quarters of which are singletons, and about 1.8% rests with the top ten. The specimen sequenced was memory CD4+ T cells sorted from blood. These receptor sequences come from a woman in her 30s in good health. The CDR3 runs from the conserved cysteine through the conserved F or W. D genes are given only for firm matches. Clone size, where shown, is once, few, many, or a class for clones that have expanded.

J gene,D gene,V gene,clone size,CDR3 protein,CDR3 DNA
TRBJ2-7,TRBD2,TRBV5-1,NA,CASGKTSSDEQYF,TGCGCCAGTGGGAAGACTAGCTCAGACGAGCAGTACTTC
TRBJ2-3,NA,TRBV28,NA,CASSSNYGRTRYTDTQYF,TGTGCCAGCAGTTCAAACTATGGGCGCACGCGATACACAGATACGCAGTATTTT
TRBJ2-7,TRBD2,TRBV28,NA,CASSLWASGSSYEQYF,TGTGCCAGCAGTTTATGGGCTAGCGGGAGCTCCTACGAGCAGTACTTC
TRBJ1-5,TRBD1,TRBV4-1,NA,CASSQDDRASNQPQHF,TGCGCCAGCAGCCAAGACGACAGGGCGTCTAATCAGCCCCAGCATTTT
TRBJ2-3,TRBD1,TRBV28,NA,CASNWDSPTDTQYF,TGTGCCAGCAATTGGGACAGTCCCACAGATACGCAGTATTTT
TRBJ1-3,TRBD1,TRBV5-1,NA,CASRQGVSTGNTIYF,TGCGCCAGCAGACAGGGGGTTTCGACTGGAAACACCATATATTTT
TRBJ2-1,TRBD2,TRBV5-8,NA,CASRPLAGPWNEQFF,TGTGCCAGCAGACCACTAGCGGGGCCCTGGAATGAGCAGTTCTTC
TRBJ1-1,NA,TRBV5-1,NA,CASSLKMGPGTEAFF,TGCGCCAGCAGCTTGAAAATGGGGCCAGGCACTGAAGCTTTCTTT
TRBJ2-7,NA,TRBV28,NA,CASIGRSNEQYF,TGTGCCAGCATCGGGAGAAGTAACGAGCAGTACTTC
TRBJ1-4,TRBD1,TRBV4-2,NA,CASSRGQADEKLFF,TGTGCCAGCAGTCGAGGACAGGCAGACGAAAAACTGTTTTTT
TRBJ2-5,NA,TRBV2,NA,CASSLTQVETQYF,TGTGCCAGCAGTCTAACACAGGTAGAGACCCAGTACTTC
TRBJ1-1,TRBD1,TRBV5-1,NA,CASKRDRGKGAEAFF,TGCGCCAGCAAAAGGGACAGGGGAAAGGGCGCTGAAGCTTTCTTT
TRBJ1-2,NA,TRBV30,NA,CAWEGGGMNGYTF,TGTGCCTGGGAGGGCGGGGGGATGAATGGCTACACCTTC
TRBJ2-5,TRBD2,TRBV6-5,NA,CASSYTPTSVGETQYF,TGTGCCAGCAGTTACACCCCGACTAGCGTCGGAGAGACCCAGTACTTC
TRBJ2-2,NA,TRBV18,once,CASSPSRTVNTGELFF,TGTGCCAGCTCACCCTCGCGGACCGTGAACACCGGGGAGCTGTTTTTT
TRBJ2-3,TRBD1,TRBV5-1,few,CASSLSPGQGSTDTQYF,TGCGCCAGCAGCTTGAGTCCGGGACAGGGCTCGACAGATACGCAGTATTTT
TRBJ2-1,NA,TRBV19,NA,CAVKRPGTYNEQFF,TGTGCCGTCAAAAGGCCCGGGACCTACAATGAGCAGTTCTTC
TRBJ1-1,NA,TRBV7-9,NA,CASSLARGTEAFF,TGTGCCAGCAGCTTAGCGCGGGGGACTGAAGCTTTCTTT
TRBJ1-3,NA,TRBV6-1,NA,CATVRQWSSGNTIYF,TGTGCCACCGTCCGCCAGTGGAGCTCTGGAAACACCATATATTTT
TRBJ1-1,NA,TRBV30,few,CAWEGHITEAFF,TGTGCCTGGGAGGGACATATAACTGAAGCTTTCTTT
TRBJ2-3,NA,TRBV7-6,NA,CASSPNSPDTQYF,TGTGCCAGCAGCCCCAACTCACCAGATACGCAGTATTTT
TRBJ2-2,TRBD2,TRBV4-1,NA,CASSTRLAGRALNTGELFF,TGCGCCAGCAGCACCCGACTAGCGGGACGAGCCTTGAACACCGGGGAGCTGTTTTTT
TRBJ2-1,TRBD2,TRBV5-4,few,CASSLVSGRAWDEQFF,TGTGCCAGCAGCTTGGTTAGCGGGAGGGCCTGGGATGAGCAGTTCTTC
TRBJ1-5,NA,TRBV2,few,CASSVEADNQPQHF,TGTGCCAGCAGTGTCGAGGCGGATAATCAGCCCCAGCATTTT
TRBJ1-4,NA,TRBV5-4,NA,CASSFGQATNEKLFF,TGTGCCAGCAGCTTCGGACAAGCAACTAATGAAAAACTGTTTTTT
TRBJ2-7,NA,TRBV5-1,NA,CASSLVTGLSYEQYF,TGCGCCAGCAGCTTGGTTACAGGACTCTCCTACGAGCAGTACTTC
TRBJ2-7,TRBD2,TRBV6-6,few,CASGDSGRAHEQYF,TGTGCCAGCGGGGATAGCGGGAGGGCCCACGAGCAGTACTTC
TRBJ1-1,TRBD1,TRBV25-1,NA,CASSESPGTGMNTEAFF,TGTGCCAGCAGTGAATCCCCCGGGACAGGGATGAACACTGAAGCTTTCTTT
TRBJ1-4,NA,TRBV25-1,many,CASSEPSAGAGEKLFF,TGTGCCAGCAGTGAACCAAGTGCAGGGGCGGGAGAAAAACTGTTTTTT
TRBJ1-1,NA,TRBV19,NA,CASSIIGVGISTEAFF,TGTGCCAGTAGTATCATAGGTGTAGGGATATCCACTGAAGCTTTCTTT
TRBJ2-5,NA,TRBV6-4,NA,CASTGQGGRTQYF,TGTGCCAGCACGGGGCAAGGGGGTCGTACCCAGTACTTC
TRBJ2-7,NA,TRBV18,NA,CASSNLAPRRGNEQYF,TGTGCCAGCTCAAACCTCGCTCCTCGTAGGGGCAACGAGCAGTACTTC
TRBJ1-5,TRBD1,TRBV19,many,CASTPGWDSPYSNQPQHF,TGTGCCAGTACCCCAGGGTGGGACAGCCCTTATAGCAATCAGCCCCAGCATTTT
TRBJ2-7,TRBD2,TRBV7-8,NA,CASSTRPSGAYEQYF,TGTGCCAGCAGTACAAGGCCTAGCGGAGCCTACGAGCAGTACTTC
TRBJ1-1,TRBD1,TRBV18,few,CASSRETGGANTEAFF,TGTGCCAGCTCACGGGAAACAGGGGGCGCCAACACTGAAGCTTTCTTT
TRBJ1-5,TRBD1,TRBV18,NA,CASSLGTAEQPQHF,TGTGCCAGCTCCCTTGGGACAGCGGAACAGCCCCAGCATTTT
TRBJ1-3,NA,TRBV15,once,CATSRDRGTGNTIYF,TGTGCCACCAGCAGAGATCGAGGGACGGGAAACACCATATATTTT
TRBJ1-5,NA,TRBV19,few,CASKVSAGHQPQHF,TGTGCCAGTAAAGTTTCGGCAGGCCATCAGCCCCAGCATTTT
TRBJ2-6,NA,TRBV15,few,CATSRDSGGAGANVLTF,TGTGCCACCAGCAGAGATAGTGGGGGCGCTGGGGCCAACGTCCTGACTTTC
TRBJ2-2,TRBD1,TRBV25-1,NA,CASGTGGGTGELFF,TGTGCCAGCGGTACAGGGGGAGGCACCGGGGAGCTGTTTTTT
TRBJ2-7,TRBD2,TRBV18,NA,CASSQSGTIYEQYF,TGTGCCAGCTCACAAAGCGGGACCATTTACGAGCAGTACTTC
TRBJ2-1,NA,TRBV28,NA,CASRGGGPRNEQFF,TGTGCCAGCAGAGGAGGAGGACCCCGCAATGAGCAGTTCTTC
TRBJ2-1,TRBD2,TRBV7-9,NA,CASSSSGRIQGYNEQFF,TGTGCCAGCAGCTCTAGCGGGAGAATTCAGGGGTACAATGAGCAGTTCTTC
TRBJ2-7,TRBD1,TRBV28,NA,CASRRGQRTYEQYF,TGTGCCAGCAGAAGGGGACAGCGTACCTACGAGCAGTACTTC